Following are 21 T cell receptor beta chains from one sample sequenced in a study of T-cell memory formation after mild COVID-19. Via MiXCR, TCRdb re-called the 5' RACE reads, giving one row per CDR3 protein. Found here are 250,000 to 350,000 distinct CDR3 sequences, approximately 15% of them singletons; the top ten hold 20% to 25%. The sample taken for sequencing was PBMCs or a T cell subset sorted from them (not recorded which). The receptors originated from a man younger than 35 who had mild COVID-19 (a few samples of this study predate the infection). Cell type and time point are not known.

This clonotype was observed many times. CDR3 in DNA: TGTGCCAGCAGCTTAGGGACTAGCGGGGGAGATACGCAGTATTTT. It translates to CASSLGTSGGDTQYF. The chain couples TRBV11-2 to TRBJ2-3; TRBD2 agrees at 13 bases. Germline CDR1 and CDR2: SGHAT and FQNNGV. Unmatched junction bases numbered 0, after V lost 1 base and J lost 5 bases. The CDR3 has 15 amino acids. Using reference TRBV11-2 and TRBJ2-3 for the parts outside the CDR3, the full variable domain is EAGVAQSPRYKIIEKRQSVAFWCNPISGHATLYWYQQILGQGPKLLIQFQNNGVVDDSQLPKDRFSAERLKGVDSTLKIQPAKLEDSAVYLCASSLGTSGGDTQYFGPGTRLTVL.

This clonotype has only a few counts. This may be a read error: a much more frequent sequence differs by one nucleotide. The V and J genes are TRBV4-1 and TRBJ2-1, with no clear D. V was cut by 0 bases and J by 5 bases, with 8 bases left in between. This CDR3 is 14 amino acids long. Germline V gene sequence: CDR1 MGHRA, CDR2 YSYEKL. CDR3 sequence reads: CASSQDLGNNEQFF. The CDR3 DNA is TGCGCCAGCAGCCAAGATTTGGGAAACAATGAGCAGTTCTTC.

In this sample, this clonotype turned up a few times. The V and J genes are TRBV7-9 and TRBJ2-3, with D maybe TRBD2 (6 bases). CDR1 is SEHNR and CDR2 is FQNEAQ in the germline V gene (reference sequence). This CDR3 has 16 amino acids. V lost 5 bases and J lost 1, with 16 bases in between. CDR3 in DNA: TGTGCCAGCAGCCCCCCGGCGGCTAGCGGCACAGATACGCAGTATTTT. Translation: CASSPPAASGTDTQYF.

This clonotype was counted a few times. The CDR3 is CSARGTGGLGGYTF. For the CDR3, the DNA is TGCAGTGCTAGAGGGACAGGGGGCCTCGGTGGCTACACCTTC. V usage is TRBV20-1 and J usage is TRBJ1-2, with 11 bases identical to TRBD1. The CDR3 has 14 residues. J was trimmed by 7 bases and V by 1 base; bases with no gene match: 5. CDR1 DFQATT and CDR2 SNEGSKA come from the germline V gene (reference sequence).

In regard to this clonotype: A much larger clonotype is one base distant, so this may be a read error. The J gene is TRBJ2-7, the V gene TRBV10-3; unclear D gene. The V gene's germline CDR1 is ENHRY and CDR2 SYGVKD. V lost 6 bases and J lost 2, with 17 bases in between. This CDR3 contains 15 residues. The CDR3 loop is CAIRRSSDEPYEQYF. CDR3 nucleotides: TGTGCCATCAGACGCTCAAGTGACGAACCCTACGAGCAGTACTTC.

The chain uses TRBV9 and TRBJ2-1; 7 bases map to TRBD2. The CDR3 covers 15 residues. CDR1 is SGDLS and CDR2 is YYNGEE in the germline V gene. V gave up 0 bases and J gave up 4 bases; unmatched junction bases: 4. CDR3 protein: CASSVGGGRYNEQFF. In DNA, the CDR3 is TGTGCCAGCAGCGTAGGGGGGGGAAGATACAATGAGCAGTTCTTC.

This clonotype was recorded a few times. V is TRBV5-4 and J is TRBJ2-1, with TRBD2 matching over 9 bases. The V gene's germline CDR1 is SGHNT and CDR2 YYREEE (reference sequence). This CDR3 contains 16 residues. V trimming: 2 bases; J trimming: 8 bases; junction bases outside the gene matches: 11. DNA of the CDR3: TGTGCCAGCAGCTTCCGGGCTAGCGGGACGGCTTATGAGCAGTTCTTC. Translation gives CASSFRASGTAYEQFF.

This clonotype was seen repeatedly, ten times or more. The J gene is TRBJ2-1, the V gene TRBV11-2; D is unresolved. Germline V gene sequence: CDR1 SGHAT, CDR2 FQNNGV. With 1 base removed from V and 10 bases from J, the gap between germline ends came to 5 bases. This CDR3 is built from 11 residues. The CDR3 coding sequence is TGTGCCAGCAGCTTAGTACTAGAGCAGTTCTTC. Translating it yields CASSLVLEQFF.

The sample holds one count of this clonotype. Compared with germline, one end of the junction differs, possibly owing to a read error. The CDR3 bases are TGTGCCATCAGTGCCAGGGGGGCAAATGGCTACACCTTC. The encoded protein is CAISARGANGYTF. The rearrangement uses TRBV6-1 and TRBJ1-2; 7 nucleotides match TRBD1. The germline CDR1 and CDR2 sequences are MNHNS and SASEGT. The CDR3 extends over 13 amino acids.

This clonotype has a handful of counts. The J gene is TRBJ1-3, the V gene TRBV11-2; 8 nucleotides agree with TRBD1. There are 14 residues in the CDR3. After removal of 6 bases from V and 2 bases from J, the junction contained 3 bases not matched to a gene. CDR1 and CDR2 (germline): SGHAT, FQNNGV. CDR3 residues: CASRTGGAGNTIYF. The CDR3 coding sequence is TGTGCCAGCAGAACAGGGGGGGCTGGAAACACCATATATTTT.

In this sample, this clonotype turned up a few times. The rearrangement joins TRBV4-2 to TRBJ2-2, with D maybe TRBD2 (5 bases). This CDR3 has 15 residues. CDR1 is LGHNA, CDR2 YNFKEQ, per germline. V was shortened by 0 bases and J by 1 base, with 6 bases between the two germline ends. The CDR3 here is CASSQESGNTGELFF. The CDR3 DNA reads TGTGCCAGCAGCCAAGAAAGCGGGAACACCGGGGAGCTGTTTTTT.

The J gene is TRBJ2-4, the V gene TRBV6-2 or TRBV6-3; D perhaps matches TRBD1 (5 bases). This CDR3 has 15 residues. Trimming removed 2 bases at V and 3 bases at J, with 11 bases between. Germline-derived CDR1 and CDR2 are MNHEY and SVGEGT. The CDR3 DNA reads TGTGCCAGCAGTTACAGGGGCAAGGTCAAAAACATTCAGTACTTC. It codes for CASSYRGKVKNIQYF.

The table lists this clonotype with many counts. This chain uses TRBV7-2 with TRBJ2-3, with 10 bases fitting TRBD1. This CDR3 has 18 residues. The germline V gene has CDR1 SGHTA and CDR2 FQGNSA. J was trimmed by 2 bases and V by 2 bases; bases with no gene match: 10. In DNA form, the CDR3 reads TGTGCCAGCAGCTTACGCTTCTCGGGACAGGGGAACACAGATACGCAGTATTTT. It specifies CASSLRFSGQGNTDTQYF.

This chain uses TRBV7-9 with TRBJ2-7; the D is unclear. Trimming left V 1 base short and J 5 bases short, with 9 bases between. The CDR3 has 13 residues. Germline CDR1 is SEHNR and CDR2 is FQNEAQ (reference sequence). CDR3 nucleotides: TGTGCCAGCAGCTTAGACCCTATCCACGAGCAGTACTTC. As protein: CASSLDPIHEQYF.

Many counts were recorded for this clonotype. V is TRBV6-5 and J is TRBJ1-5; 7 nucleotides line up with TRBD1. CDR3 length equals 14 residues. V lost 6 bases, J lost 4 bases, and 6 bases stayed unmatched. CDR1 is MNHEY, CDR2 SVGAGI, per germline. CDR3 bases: TGTGCCAGCAGAGACAGGGCTGGAAATCAGCCCCAGCATTTT. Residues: CASRDRAGNQPQHF.

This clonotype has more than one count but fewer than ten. CDR3 bases: TGCAGCTCAATGGGGGACTCAACTTCCAATGAGCAGTTCTTC. This encodes CSSMGDSTSNEQFF. V gene TRBV29-1 combines with J gene TRBJ2-1; weak D call: TRBD2 (6 bases). This CDR3 region has 14 residues. Germline V lookup: CDR1 SQVTM, CDR2 ANQGSEA. V gave up 8 bases and J gave up 6 bases, with 20 bases separating them.

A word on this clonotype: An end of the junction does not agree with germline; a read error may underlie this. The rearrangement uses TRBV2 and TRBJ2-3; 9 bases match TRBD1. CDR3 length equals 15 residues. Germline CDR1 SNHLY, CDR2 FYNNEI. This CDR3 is CASREDRGNANTQYF. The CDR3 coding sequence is TGTGCCAGCCGTGAAGACAGGGGGAACGCGAATACGCAGTATTTT.

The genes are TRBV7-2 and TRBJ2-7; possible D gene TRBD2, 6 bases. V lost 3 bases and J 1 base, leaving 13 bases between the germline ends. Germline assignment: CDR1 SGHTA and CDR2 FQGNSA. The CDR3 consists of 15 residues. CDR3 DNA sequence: TGTGCCAGCAGCTTGGATAGCGGCGGGTCCTACGAGCAGTACTTC. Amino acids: CASSLDSGGSYEQYF.

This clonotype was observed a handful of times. The CDR3 loop is CASRGPEQYF. DNA for the CDR3: TGTGCCAGCAGGGGCCCGGAGCAGTACTTC. This chain links TRBV2 with TRBJ2-7; D gene unclear. V dropped 6 bases and J dropped 7 bases, with 7 bases sitting between them. Germline V gene lookup returns CDR1 SNHLY and CDR2 FYNNEI. CDR3 length equals 10 residues. Drawing the rest from reference TRBV2 and TRBJ2-7, the complete variable domain is EPEVTQTPSHQVTQMGQEVILRCVPISNHLYFYWYRQILGQKVEFLVSFYNNEISEKSEIFDDQFSVERPDGSNFTLKIRSTKLEDSAMYFCASRGPEQYFGPGTRLTVT.

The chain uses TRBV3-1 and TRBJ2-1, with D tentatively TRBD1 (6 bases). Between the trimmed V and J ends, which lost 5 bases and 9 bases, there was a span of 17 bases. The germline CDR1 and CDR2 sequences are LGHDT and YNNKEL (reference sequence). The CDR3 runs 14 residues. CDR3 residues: CASSAGTHPTEQFF. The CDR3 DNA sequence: TGTGCCAGCAGCGCCGGGACACACCCTACTGAGCAGTTCTTC.

The CDR3 reads CASSPGQYEAFF. CDR3 DNA sequence: TGTGCCAGCAGCCCCGGACAGTATGAAGCTTTCTTT. The rearrangement links TRBV6-2 or TRBV6-3 to TRBJ1-1, with a weak D call TRBD1 (6 bases). Germline lookup yields CDR1 MNHEY and CDR2 SVGEGT. Trimming removed 6 bases from V and 7 bases from J, with 12 bases in between. The CDR3 has 12 amino acids.